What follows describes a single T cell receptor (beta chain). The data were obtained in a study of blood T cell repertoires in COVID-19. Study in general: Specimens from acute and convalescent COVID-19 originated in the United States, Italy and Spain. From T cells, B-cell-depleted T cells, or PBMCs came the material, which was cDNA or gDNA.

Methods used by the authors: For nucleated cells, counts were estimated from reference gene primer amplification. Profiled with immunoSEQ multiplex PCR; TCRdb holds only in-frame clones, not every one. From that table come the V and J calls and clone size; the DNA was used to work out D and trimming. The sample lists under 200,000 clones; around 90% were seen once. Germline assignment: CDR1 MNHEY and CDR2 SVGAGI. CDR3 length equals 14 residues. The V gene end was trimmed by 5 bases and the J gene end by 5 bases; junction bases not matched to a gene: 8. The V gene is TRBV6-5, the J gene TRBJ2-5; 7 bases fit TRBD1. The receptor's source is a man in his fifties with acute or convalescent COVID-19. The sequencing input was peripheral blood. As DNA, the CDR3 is TGTGCCAGCAGTAAGAGACAGGGTCATGAGACCCAGTACTTC. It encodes CASSKRQGHETQYF.